This TCR beta chain was sequenced during a study of blood T cell repertoires in COVID-19. This CDR3 has 17 residues. Germline assignment: CDR1 MDHEN and CDR2 SYDVKM. Trimming at V came to 5 bases and at J to 0 bases, leaving 7 bases not matched to a gene. Sequencing was performed with immunoSEQ multiplex PCR; in TCRdb, only in-frame clones are kept and a portion is missing. The sample includes around 260,000 clones, 75% to 90% of them seen just once. Everyone who took part was roughly 18 to 89 years old, and they came from about 23 US areas. This clonotype originated in a woman in her twenties or thirties who had recovered from COVID-19. V gene TRBV28 combines with J gene TRBJ2-6; 7 bases line up with TRBD1. The sample consisted of PBMCs or T cells enriched from blood (not recorded which). Here the CDR3 reads CASSRRGIPSGANVLTF. DNA for the CDR3: TGTGCCAGCAGTCGCAGGGGGATTCCCTCTGGGGCCAACGTCCTGACTTTC.